This TCR beta chain was captured in a study of blood T cell repertoires in COVID-19. For the study at large: Material from acute and convalescent COVID-19 was sourced from the United States, Italy and Spain. T cells, B-cell-depleted T cells, or PBMCs supplied cDNA or gDNA.

This clone was picked up one time. As processed by the authors: Amplification of reference gene primers provided the estimated nucleated cell counts. The table came from immunoSEQ multiplex PCR; TCRdb's copy has only in-frame clones and leaves some out. From that table come the V and J calls and clone size; the DNA was used to work out D and trimming. Among 85,000 or so clones listed, 90% to 95% were seen once. The junction had 6 bases not matched to a gene; V was cut back by 4 bases and J by 0 bases. The germline V gene encodes CDR1 KGHSH and CDR2 LQKENI. This CDR3 is built from 16 residues. The sequence derives from a human donor with active COVID-19. The donor label of this sample is uncertain. The rearrangement links TRBV18 to TRBJ1-3, with 7 bases aligning to TRBD1. The sequencing sample was made of peripheral blood. DNA of the CDR3: TGTGCCAGCTCACAGCCGGGACAGAACTCTGGAAACACCATATATTTT. This encodes CASSQPGQNSGNTIYF.